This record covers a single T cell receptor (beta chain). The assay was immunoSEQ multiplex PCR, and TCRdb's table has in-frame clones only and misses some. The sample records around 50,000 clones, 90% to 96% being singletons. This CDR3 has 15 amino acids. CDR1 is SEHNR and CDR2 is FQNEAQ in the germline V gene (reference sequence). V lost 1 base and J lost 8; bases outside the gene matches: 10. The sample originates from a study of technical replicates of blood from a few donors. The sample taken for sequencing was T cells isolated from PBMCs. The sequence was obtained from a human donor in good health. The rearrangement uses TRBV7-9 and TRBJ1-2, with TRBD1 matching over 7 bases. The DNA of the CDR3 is TGTGCCAGCAGCTTAGGTGTCGGGACAGTGAAAGGCTACACCTTC. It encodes CASSLGVGTVKGYTF.